This T cell receptor (beta chain) is drawn from a study of T and B cells in COVID-19 patients. Study overall: Blood was sampled from COVID-19 patients who were either actively infected or recovered. Of about 19 active-infection patients, 11 to 12 were critically ill with mechanical ventilation or extracorporeal membrane oxygenation.

Study-level results: Exclusive to the recovered cohort were some 2,300 TCR clusters, around 30 of them with low generation probability.

In its sample, this clonotype was seen a few times. No antigen is known for it. Multiplex PCR with BIOMED2 TRB-A/B primer pools amplified TRB rearrangements. TCRdb fed the multiplex PCR reads into MiXCR, producing one record per CDR3 protein. The table shows around 23,000 distinct CDR3 sequences, with under 30% occurring only once. The CDR3 is 13 residues long. In germline, CDR1 is LNHDA, CDR2 SQIVND (reference sequence). V lost 6 bases and J lost 12; bases outside the gene matches: 13. Blood genomic DNA input for TRB amplification was roughly 250-550 ng. This sequence was found in a human donor who had recovered from COVID-19. What was sequenced was blood. The chain carries TRBV19 and TRBJ1-2; 7 bases are shared with TRBD1. The CDR3 loop reads CASSPGQLRVDTF. The DNA for the CDR3 is TGTGCCAGTAGCCCGGGACAGTTAAGGGTCGACACCTTC.